These T cell receptor delta chains were read from a single sample in a study of Vδ1+ human thymocytes. TCRdb reanalysed the multiplex PCR reads with CATT. The profile shows approximately 25,000 delta-chain clones, around 7.7% of them singletons. Material: Vdelta1+ gamma-delta thymocytes from the thymus. These receptors were taken from a girl less than two years old who had congenital heart surgery. Both conserved end residues are part of each CDR3. Each record gives: clone size, D gene, J gene, V gene, CDR3 protein, CDR3 DNA. The D gene is left open where the match is weak. Size values are once, few and many counts, or a class for expanded clones, and some rows have none.

>few|NA|TRDJ1|TRDV1
CALGERSIRDNTDKLIF
TGTGCTCTTGGGGAACGTTCGATTAGGGATAACACCGATAAACTCATCTTT
>NA|NA|TRDJ1|TRDV1
CALGEPDPEYLIF
TGTGCTCTTGGGGAACCAGATCCCGAATACCTCATCTTT
>few|TRDD3|TRDJ1|TRDV1
CALGVQTWGNYTDKLIF
TGTGCTCTTGGGGTACAAACCTGGGGGAACTACACCGATAAACTCATCTTT
>NA|NA|TRDJ1|TRDV1
CALGEPEGPPSRLRYTDKLIF
TGTGCTCTTGGGGAACCGGAAGGGCCACCTTCCCGCCTAAGGTACACCGATAAACTCATCTTT
>few|TRDD3|TRDJ1|TRDV1
CALAVFFPTTGGYGIDKLIF
TGTGCTCTTGCGGTCTTCTTTCCAACCACTGGGGGATACGGTATCGATAAACTCATCTTT
>NA|NA|TRDJ1|TRDV1
CALGGIVSAMRNVYPKLIF
TGTGCTCTTGGGGGAATAGTTTCAGCGATGAGAAATGTGTACCCTAAACTCATCTTT
>NA|TRDD2|TRDJ1|TRDV1
CALGELHRNFLRGGKLIF
TGTGCTCTTGGGGAACTACACAGAAACTTCCTACGGGGAGGTAAACTCATCTTT
>NA|NA|TRDJ1|TRDV1
CALGSGVRAHTDKLIF
TGTGCTCTTGGGAGTGGAGTGAGGGCCCACACCGATAAACTCATCTTT
>NA|NA|TRDJ1|TRDV1
CALGDTLGLPGLYTDKLIF
TGTGCTCTTGGGGACACCCTCGGCCTTCCAGGGTTGTACACCGATAAACTCATCTTT
>few|NA|TRDJ1|TRDV1
CALGESPPEMTDKLIF
TGTGCTCTTGGGGAATCCCCACCTGAGATGACCGATAAACTCATCTTT
>few|NA|TRDJ1|TRDV1
CALGPSVLNTDKLIF
TGTGCTCTTGGGCCCTCCGTCCTGAACACCGATAAACTCATCTTT
>few|TRDD3|TRDJ1|TRDV1
CALGEFWLLGIKAHGHTDKLIF
TGTGCTCTTGGGGAATTTTGGCTACTGGGGATCAAGGCCCACGGGCACACCGATAAACTCATCTTT
>NA|NA|TRDJ1|TRDV2
CACDWLTSDTDKLIF
TGTGCCTGTGACTGGTTGACTTCTGACACCGATAAACTCATCTTT
>few|NA|TRDJ1|TRDV1
CALGEPIRESGDAKLIF
TGTGCTCTTGGGGAACCAATCCGGGAATCTGGGGATGCTAAACTCATCTTT
>NA|TRDD3|TRDJ1|TRDV1
CALGPLSNDWGTLYTDKLIF
TGTGCTCTTGGGCCCCTTTCCAACGACTGGGGGACCCTATACACCGATAAACTCATCTTT
>NA|NA|TRDJ1|TRDV1
CALGERLPYTDKLIF
TGTGCTCTTGGGGAACGCTTACCGTACACCGATAAACTCATCTTT
>NA|NA|TRDJ1|TRDV1
CALGELRLANTLWYTDKLIF
TGTGCTCTTGGGGAACTCCGCCTGGCGAATACCCTTTGGTACACCGATAAACTCATCTTT
>NA|TRDD3|TRDJ1|TRDV1
CALGDPCHGTGVDKLIF
TGTGCTCTTGGGGATCCTTGCCACGGTACTGGGGTGGATAAACTCATCTTT
>NA|TRDD3|TRDJ1|TRDV1
CALGELFSGGDDRTTDKLIF
TGTGCTCTTGGGGAACTCTTCTCTGGGGGAGACGACCGCACTACCGATAAACTCATCTTT